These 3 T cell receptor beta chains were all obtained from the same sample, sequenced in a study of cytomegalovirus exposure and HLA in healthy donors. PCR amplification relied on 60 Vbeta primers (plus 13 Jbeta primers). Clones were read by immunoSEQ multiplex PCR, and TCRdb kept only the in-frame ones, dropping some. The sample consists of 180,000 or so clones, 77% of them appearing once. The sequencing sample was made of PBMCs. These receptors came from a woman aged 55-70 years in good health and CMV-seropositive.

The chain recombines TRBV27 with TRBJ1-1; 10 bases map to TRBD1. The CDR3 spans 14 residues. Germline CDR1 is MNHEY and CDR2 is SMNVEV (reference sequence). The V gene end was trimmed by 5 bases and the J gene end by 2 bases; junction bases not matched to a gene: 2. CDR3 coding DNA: TGTGCCAGCAGTAAGACAGGGGGCAACACTGAAGCTTTCTTT. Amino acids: CASSKTGGNTEAFF.

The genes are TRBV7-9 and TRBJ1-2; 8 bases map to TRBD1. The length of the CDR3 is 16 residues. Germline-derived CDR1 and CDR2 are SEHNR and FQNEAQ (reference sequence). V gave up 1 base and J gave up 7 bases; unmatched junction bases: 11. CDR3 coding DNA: TGTGCCAGCAGCTTAGAGGGACAGGCCACCTTGGGTGGCTACACCTTC. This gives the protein CASSLEGQATLGGYTF.

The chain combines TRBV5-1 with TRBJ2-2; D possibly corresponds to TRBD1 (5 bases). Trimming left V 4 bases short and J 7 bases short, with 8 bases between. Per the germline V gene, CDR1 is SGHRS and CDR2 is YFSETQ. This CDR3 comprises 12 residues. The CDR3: CASSLDSGELFF. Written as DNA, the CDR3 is TGCGCCAGCAGCCTTGACAGCGGGGAGCTGTTTTTT.